This TCR beta chain was sequenced for a study of somatic mutations in cytotoxic T cells in rheumatoid arthritis. General study results and limits: Rheumatoid arthritis patients showed slight TRBV07 underrepresentation, and this was not adjusted for multiple comparisons. Only rheumatoid arthritis patients, not healthy controls, showed CD8+ clonality increasing with age.

A note on this clone: Its cognate antigen is unknown.

Profiling relied on immunoSEQ multiplex PCR, and the TCRdb table lists in-frame clones only, not all of them. The table shows tens of thousands of clones, with about 83% occurring only once. The CDR3 is made up of 15 amino acids. Trimming stripped 1 base from V and 5 bases from J, with 14 bases between. CDR1 is MNHEY and CDR2 is SMNVEV in the germline V gene (reference sequence). This sequence was found in an adult with rheumatoid arthritis. Sequences were obtained from CD8+ T cells sorted from blood. The chain has TRBV27 and TRBJ1-1, with D maybe TRBD1 (6 bases). The CDR3 DNA reads TGTGCCAGCAGTTTATTGGTCGGGGGCCGGACTGAAGCTTTCTTT. It translates to CASSLLVGGRTEAFF.